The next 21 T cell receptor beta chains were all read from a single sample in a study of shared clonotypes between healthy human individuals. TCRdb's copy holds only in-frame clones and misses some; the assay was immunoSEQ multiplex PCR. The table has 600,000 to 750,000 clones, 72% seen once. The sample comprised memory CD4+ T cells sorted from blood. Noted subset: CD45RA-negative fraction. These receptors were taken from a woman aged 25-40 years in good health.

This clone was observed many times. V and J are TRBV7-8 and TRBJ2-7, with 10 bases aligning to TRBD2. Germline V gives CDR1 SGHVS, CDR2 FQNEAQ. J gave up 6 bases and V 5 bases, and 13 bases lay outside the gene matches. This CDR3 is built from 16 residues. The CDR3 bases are TGTGCCAGCAGCCCCAATCGCCTAGCGGGAGTGCTCGAGCAGTACTTC. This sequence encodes CASSPNRLAGVLEQYF.

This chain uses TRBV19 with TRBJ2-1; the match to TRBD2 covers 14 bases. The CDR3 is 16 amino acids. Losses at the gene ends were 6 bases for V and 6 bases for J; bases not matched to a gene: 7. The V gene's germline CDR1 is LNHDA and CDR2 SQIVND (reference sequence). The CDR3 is CASRTGLAGVSNEQFF. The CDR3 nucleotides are TGTGCCAGTAGAACGGGACTAGCGGGAGTCAGCAATGAGCAGTTCTTC.

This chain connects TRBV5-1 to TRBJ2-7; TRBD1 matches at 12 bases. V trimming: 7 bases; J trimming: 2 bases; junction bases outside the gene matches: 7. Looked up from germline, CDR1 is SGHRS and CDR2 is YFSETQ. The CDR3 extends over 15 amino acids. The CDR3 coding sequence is TGCGCCAGCTCCGGGACAGGGGGCCTAACCTACGAGCAGTACTTC. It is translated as CASSGTGGLTYEQYF.

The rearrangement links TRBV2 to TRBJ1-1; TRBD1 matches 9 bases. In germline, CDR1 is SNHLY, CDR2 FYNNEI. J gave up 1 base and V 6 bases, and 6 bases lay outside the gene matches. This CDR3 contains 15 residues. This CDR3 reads CASRGQGLGNTEAFF. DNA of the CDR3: TGTGCCAGCAGGGGACAGGGACTAGGGAACACTGAAGCTTTCTTT.

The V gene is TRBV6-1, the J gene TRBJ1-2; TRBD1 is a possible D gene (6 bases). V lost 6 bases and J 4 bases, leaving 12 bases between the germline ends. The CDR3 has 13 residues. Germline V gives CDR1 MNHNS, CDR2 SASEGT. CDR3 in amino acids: CASSSGEAYGYTF. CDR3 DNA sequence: TGTGCCAGCAGCTCAGGGGAGGCCTATGGCTACACCTTC.

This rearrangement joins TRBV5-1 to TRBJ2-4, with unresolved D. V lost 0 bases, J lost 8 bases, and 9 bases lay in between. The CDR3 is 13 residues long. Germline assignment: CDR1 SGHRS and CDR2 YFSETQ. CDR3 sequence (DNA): TGCGCCAGCAGCTTGGCCATTGAGGACATTCAGTACTTC. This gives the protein CASSLAIEDIQYF.

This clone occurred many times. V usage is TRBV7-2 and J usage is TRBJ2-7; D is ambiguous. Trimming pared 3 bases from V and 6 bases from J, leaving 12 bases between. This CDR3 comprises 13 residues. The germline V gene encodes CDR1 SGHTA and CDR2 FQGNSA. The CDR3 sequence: CASSFPPAPEQYF. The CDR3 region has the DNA TGTGCCAGCAGCTTTCCGCCGGCCCCCGAGCAGTACTTC.

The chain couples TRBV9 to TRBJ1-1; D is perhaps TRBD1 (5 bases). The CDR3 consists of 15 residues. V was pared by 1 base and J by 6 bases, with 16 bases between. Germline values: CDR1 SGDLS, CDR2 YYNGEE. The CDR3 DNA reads TGTGCCAGCAGCGTATCTGGTCGGGGGAGGCCTGAAGCTTTCTTT. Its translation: CASSVSGRGRPEAFF.

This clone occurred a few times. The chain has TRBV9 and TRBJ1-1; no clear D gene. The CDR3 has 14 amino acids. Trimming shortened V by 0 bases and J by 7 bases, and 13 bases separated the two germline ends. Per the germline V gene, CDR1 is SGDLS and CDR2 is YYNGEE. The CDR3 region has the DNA TGTGCCAGCAGCGTAGTGAAAGGTCCCTTTGAAGCTTTCTTT. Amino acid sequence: CASSVVKGPFEAFF.

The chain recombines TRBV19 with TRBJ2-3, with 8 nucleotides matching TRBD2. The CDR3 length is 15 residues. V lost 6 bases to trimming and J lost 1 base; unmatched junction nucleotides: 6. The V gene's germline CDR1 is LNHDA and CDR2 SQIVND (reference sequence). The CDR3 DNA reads TGTGCCAGTAGCGGGGGGGGCGCGGGCACAGATACGCAGTATTTT. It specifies CASSGGGAGTDTQYF.

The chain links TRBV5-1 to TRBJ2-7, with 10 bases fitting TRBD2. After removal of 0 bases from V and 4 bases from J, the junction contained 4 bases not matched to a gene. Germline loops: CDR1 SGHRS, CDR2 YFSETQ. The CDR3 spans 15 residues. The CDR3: CASSLAASGSYEQYF. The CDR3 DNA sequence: TGCGCCAGCAGCTTGGCCGCTAGCGGGAGTTACGAGCAGTACTTC.

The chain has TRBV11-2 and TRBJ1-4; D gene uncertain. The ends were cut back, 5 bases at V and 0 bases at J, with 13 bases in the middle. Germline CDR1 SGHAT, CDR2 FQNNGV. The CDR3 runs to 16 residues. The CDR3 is CASSTNFAATNEKLFF. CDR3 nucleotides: TGTGCCAGCAGCACCAACTTCGCCGCAACTAATGAAAAACTGTTTTTT.

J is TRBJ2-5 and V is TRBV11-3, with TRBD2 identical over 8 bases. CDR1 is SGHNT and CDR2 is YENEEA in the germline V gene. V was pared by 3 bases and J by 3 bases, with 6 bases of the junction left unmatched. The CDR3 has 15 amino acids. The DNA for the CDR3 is TGTGCCAGCAGCTTCGGGGGGGGAGAGGAAGAGACCCAGTACTTC. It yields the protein CASSFGGGEEETQYF.

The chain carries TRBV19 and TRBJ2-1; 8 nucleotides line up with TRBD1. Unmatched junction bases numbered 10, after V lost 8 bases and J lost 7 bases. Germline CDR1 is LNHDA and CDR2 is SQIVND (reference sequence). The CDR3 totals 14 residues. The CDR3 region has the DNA TGTGCCAGTGCCCCGATGGACAGGGAAAATGAGCAGTTCTTC. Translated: CASAPMDRENEQFF.

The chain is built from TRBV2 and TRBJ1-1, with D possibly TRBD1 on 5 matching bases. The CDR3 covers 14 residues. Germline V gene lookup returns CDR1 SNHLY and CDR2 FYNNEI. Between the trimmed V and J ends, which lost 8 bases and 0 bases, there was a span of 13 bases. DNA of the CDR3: TGTGCCAGCCCCTTCGACAGCATGAACACTGAAGCTTTCTTT. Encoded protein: CASPFDSMNTEAFF.

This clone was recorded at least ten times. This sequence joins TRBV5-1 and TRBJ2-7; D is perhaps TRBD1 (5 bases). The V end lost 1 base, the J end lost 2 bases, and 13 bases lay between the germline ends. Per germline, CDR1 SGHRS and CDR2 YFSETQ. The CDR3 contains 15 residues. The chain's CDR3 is CASSLPASGTYEQYF. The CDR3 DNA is TGCGCCAGCAGCTTGCCTGCCTCAGGGACCTACGAGCAGTACTTC.

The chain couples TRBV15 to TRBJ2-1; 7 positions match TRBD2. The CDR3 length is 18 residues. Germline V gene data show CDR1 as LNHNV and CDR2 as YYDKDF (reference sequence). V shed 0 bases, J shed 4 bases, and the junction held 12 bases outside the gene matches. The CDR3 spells CATSRDTRSSGGYNEQFF. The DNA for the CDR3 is TGTGCCACCAGCAGAGACACCAGGTCTAGCGGAGGATACAATGAGCAGTTCTTC.

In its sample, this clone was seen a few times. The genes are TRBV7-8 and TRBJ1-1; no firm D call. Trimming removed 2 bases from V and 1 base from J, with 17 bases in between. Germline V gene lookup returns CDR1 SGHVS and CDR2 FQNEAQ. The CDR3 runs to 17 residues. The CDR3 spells CASSLRGGTDTNTEAFF. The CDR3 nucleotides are TGTGCCAGCAGCTTACGGGGAGGTACAGATACGAACACTGAAGCTTTCTTT.

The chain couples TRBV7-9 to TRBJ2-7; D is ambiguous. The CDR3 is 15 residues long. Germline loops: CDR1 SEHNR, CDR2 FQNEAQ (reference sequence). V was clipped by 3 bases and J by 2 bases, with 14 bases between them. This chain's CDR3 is CASSFGSMPTYEQYF. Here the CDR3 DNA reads TGTGCCAGCAGCTTTGGCAGCATGCCTACCTACGAGCAGTACTTC.

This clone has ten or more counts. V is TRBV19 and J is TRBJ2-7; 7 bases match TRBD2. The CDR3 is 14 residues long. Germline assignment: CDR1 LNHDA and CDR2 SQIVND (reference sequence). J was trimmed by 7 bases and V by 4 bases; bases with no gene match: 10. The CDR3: CASSTGTNGLEQYF. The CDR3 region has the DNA TGTGCCAGTAGTACGGGGACTAACGGGTTGGAGCAGTACTTC.

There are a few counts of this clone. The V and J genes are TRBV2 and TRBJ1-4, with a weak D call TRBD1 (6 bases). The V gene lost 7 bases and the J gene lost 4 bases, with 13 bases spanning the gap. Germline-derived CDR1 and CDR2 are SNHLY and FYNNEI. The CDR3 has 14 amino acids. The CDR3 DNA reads TGTGCCAGCATTAGAGACAGGAATAATGAAAAACTGTTTTTT. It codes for CASIRDRNNEKLFF.